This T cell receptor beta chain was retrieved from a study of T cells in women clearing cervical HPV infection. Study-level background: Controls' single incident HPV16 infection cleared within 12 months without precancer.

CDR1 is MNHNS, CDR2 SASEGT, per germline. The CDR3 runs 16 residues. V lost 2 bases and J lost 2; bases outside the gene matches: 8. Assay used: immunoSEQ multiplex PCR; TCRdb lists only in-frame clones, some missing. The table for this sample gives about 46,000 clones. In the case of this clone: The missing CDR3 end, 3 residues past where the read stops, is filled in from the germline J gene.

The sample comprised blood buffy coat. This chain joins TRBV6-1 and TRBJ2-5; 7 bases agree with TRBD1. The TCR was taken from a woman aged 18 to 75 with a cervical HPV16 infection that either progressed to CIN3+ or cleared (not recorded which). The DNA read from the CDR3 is TGTGCCAGCAGTGAACGGACCGGGACAGCTCAAGAGACC. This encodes CASSERTGTAQET. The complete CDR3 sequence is CASSERTGTAQETQYF.